The 3 T cell receptor beta chains presented below share a single source sample, sequenced in a study of blood T cell repertoires in COVID-19. Here immunoSEQ multiplex PCR was the method, and the copy in TCRdb shows in-frame clones only, minus some. In the table there are around 32,000 clones, about 86% of which are singletons. Specimen: peripheral blood. The source of these receptors is a woman aged 80 or over with active or convalescent COVID-19.

The chain links TRBV7-9 to TRBJ1-4; D is possibly TRBD1 (6 bases). Germline assignment: CDR1 SEHNR and CDR2 FQNEAQ (reference sequence). This CDR3 contains 14 residues. The V end lost 5 bases, the J end lost 4 bases, and 11 bases lay between the germline ends. The CDR3, as DNA: TGTGCCAGCAGCAACCAGGGGTATAATGAAAAACTGTTTTTT. Residues: CASSNQGYNEKLFF.

This clone turned up a few times. This chain uses TRBV28 with TRBJ2-2, with D perhaps matching TRBD2 (6 bases). The ends were cut back, 3 bases at V and 3 bases at J, with 11 bases in the middle. CDR3 length: 15 amino acids. Germline V gives CDR1 MDHEN, CDR2 SYDVKM. In DNA form, the CDR3 reads TGTGCCAGCAGTTTCCGGAGGGAGGACACCGGGGAGCTGTTTTTT. This translates into CASSFRREDTGELFF.

CDR3 DNA sequence: TGCGCCAGCAGCTTGTCGGGACAGGGGAATCAGCCCCAGCATTTT. It yields the protein CASSLSGQGNQPQHF. The rearrangement uses TRBV5-1 and TRBJ1-5, with 10 bases lining up with TRBD1. The ends lost 1 base at V and 4 bases at J; junction bases unmatched: 2. Germline V gene data show CDR1 as SGHRS and CDR2 as YFSETQ. The CDR3 covers 15 residues.